The source of this T cell receptor beta chain is a study of PD-1 blockade in classical Hodgkin lymphoma (dated by TCRdb to the early 2020s). Notes on the research overall: The study used CyTOF and TCR beta sequencing to define a peripheral blood immune signature of response to PD-1 blockade in classical Hodgkin lymphoma. Points the paper makes about the study in general: The study was restricted to a single clinical trial cohort, and the causes of repertoire differences, possibly disease activity or prior therapy, were left undefined. Baseline TCR diversity was reported to be lower in newly diagnosed patients than in healthy donors and to be lower still in relapsed/refractory patients.

Genomic DNA was isolated using the Qiagen DNeasy kit from unsorted PBMCs as well as from negatively selected CD4+ and CD8+ fractions. TCR beta CDR3 regions were amplified by immunoSEQ multiplex PCR using primers annealing to V and J segments. A synthetic immune receptor repertoire was used to minimize amplification bias, and any remaining bias was removed computationally after sequencing. As for how the authors treated the data: Custom Python scripts were used to quantify repertoire diversity as the Shannon entropy index. Unsorted, CD4+ and CD8+ repertoires were analyzed separately, except for combined analyses in which CD4+ and CD8+ sequences were merged in silico. What TCRdb holds here is the immuneACCESS table cut down to in-frame rearrangements. Part of the clones is not present; checked against another copy, under half of the missing clones reflect an unresolved V gene, and the others are unexplained. That table furnishes V, J and clone size, whereas the DNA furnished D and trimming. The sample table shows 11,000 to 15,000 clones, and around 90% are seen once. 5.5% to 7.5% of the sample is taken by the ten largest.

Details on this clone: There is no known antigen for this receptor. No base qualities exist here, and no much larger clone lies one base off it.

The sample's time point label is to be understood as: newly diagnosed, previously untreated cHL patient sample. A Miltenyi CD8+ T cell isolation kit was used for magnetic negative selection to purify CD8+ T cells from thawed PBMCs. To serve as a comparison group for the relapsed/refractory trial patients, PBMCs were sequenced from patients with newly diagnosed, previously untreated classical Hodgkin lymphoma. Peripheral blood was collected in 8 mL Vacutainer Cell Preparation Tubes, from which PBMCs were isolated by centrifugation and then cryopreserved. Purified CD4+ and CD8+ fractions were prepared only for cases in which an additional PBMC sample was available. Magnetically labelled cells were removed on LS columns in a quadroMACS separator, and the flow-through was collected as the purified fraction. CDR1 and CDR2, looked up from the germline V gene, are SGHRS and YFSETQ. From the cysteine through the phenylalanine, the CDR3 covers 15 amino acids. The retained sequence is limited to the CDR3, 45 bases, with the frame set at the first base. Trimming removed 4 bases from V and 1 base from J; the gene matches leave 3 bases unexplained.

The clonotype was recovered from a human donor with classical Hodgkin lymphoma. The source material was CD8+ T cells from blood. The rearranged segments are TRBV5-1 and TRBJ1-1; TRBD1 lines up with 11 middle nucleotides. The CDR3 here reads CASSPGTGGNTEAFF. DNA sequence: TGCGCCAGCAGCCCTGGGACAGGGGGGAACACTGAAGCTTTCTTT.